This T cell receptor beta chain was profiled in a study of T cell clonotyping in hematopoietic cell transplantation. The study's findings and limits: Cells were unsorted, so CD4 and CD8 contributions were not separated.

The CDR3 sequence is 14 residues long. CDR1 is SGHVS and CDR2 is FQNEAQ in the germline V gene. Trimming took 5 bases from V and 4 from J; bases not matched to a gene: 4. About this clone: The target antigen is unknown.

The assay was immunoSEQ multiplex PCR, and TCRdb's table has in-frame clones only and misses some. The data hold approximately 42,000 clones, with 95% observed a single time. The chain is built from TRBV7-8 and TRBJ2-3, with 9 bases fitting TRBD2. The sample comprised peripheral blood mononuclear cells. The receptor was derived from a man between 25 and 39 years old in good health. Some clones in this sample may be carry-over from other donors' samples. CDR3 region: CASSLSGGADTQYF. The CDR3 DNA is TGTGCCAGCAGCCTTAGCGGGGGAGCAGATACGCAGTATTTT.